This entry lists 21 T cell receptor beta chains sequenced from one sample in a study of T-cell reconstitution after alpha-beta-depleted transplantation in children. Unique molecular identifiers were incorporated into the prepared TCRbeta library. TCRdb reprocessed the PCR reads with MiXCR, giving one entry per CDR3 protein. The sample shows 580,000 or so distinct CDR3 sequences, about 23% of them seen only once. Sequenced material: PBMCs, mostly from graft donor cells, taken 360 days after TCRalphabeta/CD19-depleted stem cell transplant. These receptors all come from a boy under three years old who had a stem cell transplant for acute myeloid leukemia, so the T cells may come from the graft donor.

This clonotype was recorded many times. V gene TRBV6-5 combines with J gene TRBJ2-1, with 8 bases that match TRBD1. The germline V gene encodes CDR1 MNHEY and CDR2 SVGAGI. The CDR3 runs 14 residues. Trimming at V came to 3 bases and at J to 6 bases, leaving 4 bases not matched to a gene. CDR3 region: CASSYRTGSNEQFF. CDR3 DNA sequence: TGTGCCAGCAGTTATCGGACAGGGAGCAATGAGCAGTTCTTC.

The table lists this clonotype with many counts. V and J are TRBV12-3 or TRBV12-4 and TRBJ2-2, with unresolved D. V shed 1 base and J shed 4 bases, with 7 bases lying between them. The CDR3 sequence is 14 residues long. The chain's CDR3 is CASSLGGSTGELFF. DNA for the CDR3: TGTGCCAGCAGTTTAGGAGGCAGCACCGGGGAGCTGTTTTTT.

This clonotype was seen a few times. This rearrangement joins TRBV20-1 to TRBJ2-2, with D possibly called TRBD1 or TRBD2 (7 bases each). This CDR3 comprises 14 residues. Germline lookup yields CDR1 DFQATT and CDR2 SNEGSKA (reference sequence). Trimming pared 3 bases from V and 6 bases from J, leaving 14 bases between. CDR3 nucleotides: TGCAGTGCTAGTCGGCAGGGGGGGGCCGGGGAGCTGTTTTTT. As protein: CSASRQGGAGELFF.

This rearrangement joins TRBV12-3 or TRBV12-4 to TRBJ2-5, with 9 bases that match TRBD1. V gave up 4 bases and J gave up 4 bases; unmatched junction bases: 4. The CDR3 consists of 14 residues. The DNA for the CDR3 is TGTGCCAGCAGTTCTACAGGGGGCTTAGAGACCCAGTACTTC. Translated, it gives CASSSTGGLETQYF.

V gene TRBV29-1 combines with J gene TRBJ2-3; 8 nucleotides align to TRBD2. The V segment lost 4 bases and the J segment 2 bases; nucleotides outside the gene matches: 2. Looked up from germline, CDR1 is SQVTM and CDR2 is ANQGSEA. The CDR3 is made up of 13 amino acids. The CDR3 DNA reads TGCAGCGTTGCAGCGGGGGACACAGATACGCAGTATTTT. This translates into CSVAAGDTDTQYF.

This clonotype was seen repeatedly, ten times or more. J is TRBJ2-5 and V is TRBV20-1; D not certain. Germline V gene lookup returns CDR1 DFQATT and CDR2 SNEGSKA (reference sequence). The CDR3 has 13 residues. DNA of the CDR3: TGCAGCGCCCTGTCCGACGCCCAAGAGACCCAGTACTTC. It encodes CSALSDAQETQYF.

This clonotype was detected ten times or more. V gene TRBV5-1 combines with J gene TRBJ2-3, with unresolved D. The V gene lost 7 bases and the J gene lost 4 bases, with 7 bases spanning the gap. The V gene's germline CDR1 is SGHRS and CDR2 YFSETQ. CDR3 length: 11 amino acids. This CDR3 is CASPPSDTQYF. CDR3 DNA: TGCGCCAGCCCTCCTTCAGATACGCAGTATTTT.

This clonotype was seen many times. This chain links TRBV28 with TRBJ2-7; no reliable D call. This CDR3 has 13 amino acids. CDR1 and CDR2 (germline): MDHEN, SYDVKM. The V end lost 6 bases, the J end lost 4 bases, and 13 bases lay between the germline ends. The chain's CDR3 is CASSPRNAYEQYV. CDR3 bases: TGTGCCAGCAGCCCCCGCAACGCTTACGAGCAGTACGTC.

This clonotype was seen repeatedly, ten times or more. This sequence joins TRBV5-1 and TRBJ2-3; unclear D gene. The germline gives CDR1 SGHRS, CDR2 YFSETQ. V was shortened by 0 bases and J by 4 bases, with 15 bases between the two germline ends. The CDR3 covers 16 residues. The CDR3 here is CASSLGDSGPADTQYF. The CDR3 bases are TGCGCCAGCAGCTTGGGGGATTCGGGTCCCGCAGATACGCAGTATTTT.

In its sample, this clonotype was seen many times. The rearrangement uses TRBV6-6 and TRBJ2-7, with D possibly called TRBD1 or TRBD2 (5 bases each). V was clipped by 3 bases and J by 1 base, with 7 bases between them. This CDR3 is built from 13 residues. CDR1 and CDR2 from the germline V gene are MNHNY and SVGAGI (reference sequence). The DNA for the CDR3 is TGTGCCAGCAGTTATGAGGGGTCCTACGAGCAGTACTTC. This encodes CASSYEGSYEQYF.

This clonotype was counted many times. The V call is TRBV12-3 or TRBV12-4, the J call TRBJ1-6, with D possibly TRBD1 on 6 matching bases. With 6 bases removed from V and 7 bases from J, the gap between germline ends came to 16 bases. There are 15 residues in the CDR3. CDR3 in DNA: TGTGCCAGCAGCCTTTGGGTGGGGGCCAATTCACCCCTCCACTTT. It specifies CASSLWVGANSPLHF.

This clonotype has more than one count but fewer than ten. The chain has TRBV5-6 and TRBJ2-1, with 13 bases fitting TRBD2. J was trimmed by 10 bases and V by 0 bases; bases with no gene match: 4. CDR1 and CDR2 from the germline V gene are SGHDT and YYEEEE. CDR3 size: 15 residues. CDR3 protein: CASSLGLAGGWEQFF. CDR3 nucleotide sequence: TGTGCCAGCAGCTTGGGACTAGCGGGGGGCTGGGAGCAGTTCTTC.

This clonotype was recorded once. The CDR3 spells CLAVYRAEGSGTQYF. CDR3 DNA: TGTTTAGCCGTTTATCGGGCAGAGGGGTCGGGTACGCAGTATTTT. V usage is TRBV27 and J usage is TRBJ2-3; tentatively, D is TRBD1 or TRBD2 (5 bases each). The CDR3 is made up of 15 amino acids. CDR1 MNHEY and CDR2 SMNVEV come from the germline V gene (reference sequence).

This clonotype showed up many times. This chain uses TRBV12-3 or TRBV12-4 with TRBJ2-3; no reliable D call. This CDR3 contains 12 residues. V dropped 7 bases and J dropped 6 bases, with 11 bases sitting between them. Here the CDR3 DNA reads TGTGCCAGCAAACCCGACCGGGATACGCAGTATTTT. Its protein product is CASKPDRDTQYF.

This clonotype was detected only once. The rearrangement links TRBV7-9 to TRBJ2-7; D not resolved. The CDR3 length is 13 residues. V dropped 5 bases and J dropped 4 bases, with 12 bases sitting between them. Germline V lookup: CDR1 SEHNR, CDR2 FQNEAQ (reference sequence). This CDR3 is CASSLRTLYEQYV. The CDR3, as DNA: TGTGCCAGCAGCCTCCGGACCCTTTACGAGCAGTACGTC.

The chain recombines TRBV28 with TRBJ2-7; 9 positions match TRBD1. V lost 3 bases, J lost 0 bases, and 6 bases stayed unmatched. Germline V gene sequence: CDR1 MDHEN, CDR2 SYDVKM. The CDR3 has 16 residues. Here the CDR3 reads CASSLAGTGSSYEQYF. The CDR3 DNA follows: TGTGCCAGCAGTTTGGCCGGGACAGGGAGCTCCTACGAGCAGTACTTC. The variable domain in full, completed from reference TRBV28 and TRBJ2-7, reads DVKVTQSSRYLVKRTGEKVFLECVQDMDHENMFWYRQDPGLGLRLIYFSYDVKMKEKGDIPEGYSVSREKKERFSLILESASTNQTSMYLCASSLAGTGSSYEQYFGPGTRLTVT.

This chain uses TRBV7-6 with TRBJ2-2; 13 bases are a match to TRBD2. CDR3 size: 17 residues. Germline V gene sequence: CDR1 SGHVS, CDR2 FNYEAQ. The trim removed 5 bases at V and 1 base at J, leaving 4 bases unmatched. This chain's CDR3 is CASSQTSGGKNTGELFF. Written as DNA, the CDR3 is TGTGCCAGCAGCCAGACTAGCGGGGGGAAGAACACCGGGGAGCTGTTTTTT.

This clonotype was seen more than once but under ten times. The chain uses TRBV20-1 and TRBJ1-1; no clear D. The V and J ends lost 6 bases and 3 bases respectively, with 14 bases between them. This CDR3 is 13 amino acids long. CDR1 and CDR2 (germline): DFQATT, SNEGSKA (reference sequence). The CDR3, as DNA: TGCAGTGCCTCCTCCACACGTTACACTGAAGCTTTCTTT. It specifies CSASSTRYTEAFF.

V and J are TRBV10-2 and TRBJ2-5, with TRBD2 matching 12 bases. Per the germline V gene, CDR1 is WSHSY and CDR2 is SAAADI. Losses at the gene ends were 7 bases for V and 5 bases for J; bases not matched to a gene: 8. The CDR3 has 15 residues. This CDR3 reads CASTWTSGARETQYF. CDR3 coding DNA: TGCGCCAGCACCTGGACTAGCGGGGCTCGGGAGACCCAGTACTTC.

The chain couples TRBV12-3 or TRBV12-4 to TRBJ1-1, with 7 bases lining up with TRBD1. After removal of 6 bases from V and 5 bases from J, the junction contained 6 bases not matched to a gene. The CDR3 extends over 13 amino acids. CDR3 protein: CASRNRGRTEAFF. In nucleotides, the CDR3 is TGTGCCAGCAGGAACAGGGGAAGAACTGAAGCTTTCTTT.

The table lists this clonotype with a few counts. The chain joins TRBV29-1 to TRBJ1-3, with 8 positions matching TRBD1. CDR1 SQVTM and CDR2 ANQGSEA come from the germline V gene. Trimming took 0 bases from V and 4 from J; bases not matched to a gene: 5. The CDR3 is made up of 15 amino acids. The DNA of the CDR3 is TGCAGCGTTGAAGACGTTCGGGACAGGGGAAACACCATATATTTT. The encoded protein is CSVEDVRDRGNTIYF.